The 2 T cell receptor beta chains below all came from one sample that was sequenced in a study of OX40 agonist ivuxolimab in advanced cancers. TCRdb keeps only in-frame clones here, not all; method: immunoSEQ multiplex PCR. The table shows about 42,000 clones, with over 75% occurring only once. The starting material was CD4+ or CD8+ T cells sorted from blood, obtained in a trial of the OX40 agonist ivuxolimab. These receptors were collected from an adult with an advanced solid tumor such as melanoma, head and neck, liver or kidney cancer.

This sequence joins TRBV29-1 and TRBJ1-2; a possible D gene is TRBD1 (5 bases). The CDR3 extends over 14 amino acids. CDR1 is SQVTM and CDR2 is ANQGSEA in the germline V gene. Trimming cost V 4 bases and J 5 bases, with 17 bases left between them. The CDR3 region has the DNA TGCAGCGTTGTCCCGGGTGAAAGGGGTTATGGCTACACCTTC. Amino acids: CSVVPGERGYGYTF. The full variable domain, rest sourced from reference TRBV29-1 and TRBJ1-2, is SAVISQKPSRDICQRGTSLTIQCQVDSQVTMMFWYRQQPGQSLTLIATANQGSEATYESGFVIDKFPISRPNLTFSTLTVSNMSPEDSSIYLCSVVPGERGYGYTFGSGTRLTVV.

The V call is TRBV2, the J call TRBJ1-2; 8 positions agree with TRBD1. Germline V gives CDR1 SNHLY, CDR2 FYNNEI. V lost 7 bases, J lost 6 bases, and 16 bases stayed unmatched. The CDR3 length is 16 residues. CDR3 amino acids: CASNQDREIGTDGYTF. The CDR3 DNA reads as TGTGCCAGCAATCAGGACAGGGAGATTGGGACTGATGGCTACACCTTC.